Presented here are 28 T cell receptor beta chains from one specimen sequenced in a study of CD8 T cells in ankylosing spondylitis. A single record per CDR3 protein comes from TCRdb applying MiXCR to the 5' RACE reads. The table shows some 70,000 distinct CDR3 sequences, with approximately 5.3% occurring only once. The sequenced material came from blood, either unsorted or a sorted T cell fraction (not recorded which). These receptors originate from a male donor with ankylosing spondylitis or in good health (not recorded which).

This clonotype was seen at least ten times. The CDR3, as DNA: TGTGCCAGCAGCGTAGGGAGCCCACCTACCTACGAGCAGTACTTC. Translating it yields CASSVGSPPTYEQYF. The rearrangement uses TRBV9 and TRBJ2-7, with D unclear. The V gene lost 0 bases and the J gene lost 2 bases, with 12 bases spanning the gap. This CDR3 comprises 15 residues. Germline V gives CDR1 SGDLS, CDR2 YYNGEE.

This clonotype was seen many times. This CDR3 is CASSDSWGTDNYGYTF. CDR3 sequence (DNA): TGTGCCAGCAGTGACTCGTGGGGCACTGATAACTATGGCTACACCTTC. This chain joins TRBV6-4 and TRBJ1-2; possible D gene TRBD1, 5 bases. Germline V lookup: CDR1 MRHNA, CDR2 SNTAGT. The CDR3 has 16 residues. V was clipped by 0 bases and J by 1 base, with 12 bases between them.

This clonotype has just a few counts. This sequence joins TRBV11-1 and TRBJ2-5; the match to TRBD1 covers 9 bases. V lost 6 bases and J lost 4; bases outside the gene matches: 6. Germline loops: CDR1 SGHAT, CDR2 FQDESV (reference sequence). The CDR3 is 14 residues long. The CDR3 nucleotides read TGTGCCAGCAGATCACAGGGGGCTGGAGAGACCCAGTACTTC. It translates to CASRSQGAGETQYF. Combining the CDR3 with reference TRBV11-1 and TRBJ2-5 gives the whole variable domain EAEVAQSPRYKITEKSQAVAFWCDPISGHATLYWYRQILGQGPELLVQFQDESVVDDSQLPKDRFSAERLKGVDSTLKIQPAELGDSAMYLCASRSQGAGETQYFGPGTRLLVL.

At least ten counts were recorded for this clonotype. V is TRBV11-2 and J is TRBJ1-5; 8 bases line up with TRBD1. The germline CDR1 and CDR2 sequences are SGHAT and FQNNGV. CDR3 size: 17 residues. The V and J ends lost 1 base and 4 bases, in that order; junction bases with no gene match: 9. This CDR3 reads CASSLATGTGQNQPQHF. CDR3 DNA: TGTGCCAGCAGCTTAGCCACCGGGACAGGTCAAAATCAGCCCCAGCATTTT.

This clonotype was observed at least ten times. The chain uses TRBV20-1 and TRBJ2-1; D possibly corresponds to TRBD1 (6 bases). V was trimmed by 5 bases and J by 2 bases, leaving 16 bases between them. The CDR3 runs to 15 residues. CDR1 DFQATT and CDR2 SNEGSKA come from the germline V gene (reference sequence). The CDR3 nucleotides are TGCAGTGCTTTTTCACAGGGTCAGGCCTACAATGAGCAGTTCTTC. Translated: CSAFSQGQAYNEQFF.

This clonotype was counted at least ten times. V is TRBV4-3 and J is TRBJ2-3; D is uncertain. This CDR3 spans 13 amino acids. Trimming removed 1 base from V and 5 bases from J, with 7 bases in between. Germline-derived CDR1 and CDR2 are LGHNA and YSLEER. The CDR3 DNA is TGCGCCAGCAGCCAAGTTGATAGAGATACGCAGTATTTT. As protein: CASSQVDRDTQYF.

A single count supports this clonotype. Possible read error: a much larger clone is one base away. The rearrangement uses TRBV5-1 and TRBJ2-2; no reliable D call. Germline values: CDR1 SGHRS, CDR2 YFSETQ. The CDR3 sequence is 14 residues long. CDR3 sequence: CASSLRASTEELFF. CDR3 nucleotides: TGCGCCAGCAGCCTACGGGCATCCACCGAGGAGCTGTTTTTT.

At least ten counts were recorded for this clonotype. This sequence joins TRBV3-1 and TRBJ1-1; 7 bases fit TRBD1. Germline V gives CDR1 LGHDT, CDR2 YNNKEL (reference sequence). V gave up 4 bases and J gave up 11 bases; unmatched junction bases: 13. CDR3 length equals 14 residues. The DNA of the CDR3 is TGTGCCAGCAGCCTCAGATCGGGAGGGGGCGAGGCTTTCTTT. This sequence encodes CASSLRSGGGEAFF.

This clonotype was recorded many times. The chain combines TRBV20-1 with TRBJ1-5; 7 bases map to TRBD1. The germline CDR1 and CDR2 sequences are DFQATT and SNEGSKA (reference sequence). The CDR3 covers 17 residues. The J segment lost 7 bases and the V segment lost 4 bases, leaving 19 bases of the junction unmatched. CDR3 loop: CSAISSGFLRQGQPQHF. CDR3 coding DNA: TGCAGTGCTATTTCTTCCGGTTTCCTAAGACAGGGACAGCCCCAGCATTTT.

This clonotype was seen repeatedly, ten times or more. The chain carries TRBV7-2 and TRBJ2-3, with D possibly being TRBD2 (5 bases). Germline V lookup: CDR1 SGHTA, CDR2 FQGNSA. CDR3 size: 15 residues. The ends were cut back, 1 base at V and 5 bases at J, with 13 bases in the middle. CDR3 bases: TGTGCCAGCAGCTTAGTGACTACGCAGCTAGATACGCAGTATTTT. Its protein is CASSLVTTQLDTQYF.

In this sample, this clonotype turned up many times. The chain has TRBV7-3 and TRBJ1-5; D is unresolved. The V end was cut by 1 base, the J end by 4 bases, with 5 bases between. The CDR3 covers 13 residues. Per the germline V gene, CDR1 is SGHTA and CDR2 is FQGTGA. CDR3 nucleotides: TGTGCCAGCAGCTTAATGGAGAATCAGCCCCAGCATTTT. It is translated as CASSLMENQPQHF. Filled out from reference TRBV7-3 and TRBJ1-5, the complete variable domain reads GAGVSQTPSNKVTEKGKYVELRCDPISGHTALYWYRQSLGQGPEFLIYFQGTGAADDSGLPNDRFFAVRPEGSVSTLKIQRTERGDSAVYLCASSLMENQPQHFGDGTRLSIL.

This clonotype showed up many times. The CDR3 reads CSARDPGSSPLHF. In nucleotides, the CDR3 is TGCAGTGCTAGAGATCCGGGATCCTCACCCCTCCACTTT. The chain uses TRBV20-1 and TRBJ1-6; no firm D call. CDR3 length: 13 amino acids. CDR1 is DFQATT, CDR2 SNEGSKA, per germline (reference sequence). Trimming pared 0 bases from V and 10 bases from J, leaving 10 bases between.

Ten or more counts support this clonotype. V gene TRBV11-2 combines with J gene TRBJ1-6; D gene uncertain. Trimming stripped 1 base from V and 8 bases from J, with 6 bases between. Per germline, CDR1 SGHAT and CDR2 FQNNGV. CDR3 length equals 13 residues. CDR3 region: CASSLVMDSPLHF. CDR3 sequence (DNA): TGTGCCAGCAGCTTAGTTATGGATTCACCCCTCCACTTT.

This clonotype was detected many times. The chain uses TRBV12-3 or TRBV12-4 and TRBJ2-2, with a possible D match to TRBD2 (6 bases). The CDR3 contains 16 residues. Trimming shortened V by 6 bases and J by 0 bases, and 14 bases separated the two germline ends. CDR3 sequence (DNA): TGTGCCAGCAGGGAGGCCCGGGGGACGAACACCGGGGAGCTGTTTTTT. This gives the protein CASREARGTNTGELFF.

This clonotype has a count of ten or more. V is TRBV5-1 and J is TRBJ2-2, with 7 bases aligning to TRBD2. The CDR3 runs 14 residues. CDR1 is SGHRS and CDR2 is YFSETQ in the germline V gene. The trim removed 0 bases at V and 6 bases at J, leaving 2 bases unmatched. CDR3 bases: TGCGCCAGCAGCTTGGAAGCGGGATCCGGGGAGCTGTTTTTT. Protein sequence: CASSLEAGSGELFF.

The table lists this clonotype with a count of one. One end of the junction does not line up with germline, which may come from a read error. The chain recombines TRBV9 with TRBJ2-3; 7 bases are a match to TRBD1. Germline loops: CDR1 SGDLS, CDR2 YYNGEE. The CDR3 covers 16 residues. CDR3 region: CAGSPYQAEQGNTQYF. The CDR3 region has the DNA TGTGCCGGCAGCCCATATCAAGCCGAACAGGGGAATACGCAGTATTTT.

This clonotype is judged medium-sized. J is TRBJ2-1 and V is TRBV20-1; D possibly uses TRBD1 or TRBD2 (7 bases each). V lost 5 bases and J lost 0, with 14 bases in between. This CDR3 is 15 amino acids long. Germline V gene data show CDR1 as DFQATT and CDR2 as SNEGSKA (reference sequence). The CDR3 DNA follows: TGCAGTGCTTCCAGGGGGGGCGTCTCCTACAATGAGCAGTTCTTC. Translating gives CSASRGGVSYNEQFF.

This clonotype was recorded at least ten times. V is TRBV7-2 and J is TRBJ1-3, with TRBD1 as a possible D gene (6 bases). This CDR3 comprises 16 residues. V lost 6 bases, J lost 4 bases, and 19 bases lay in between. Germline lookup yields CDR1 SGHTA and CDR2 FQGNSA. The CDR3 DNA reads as TGTGCCAGCAGTCAGGGGCCGATTTCGACCGGAAACACCATATATTTT. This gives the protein CASSQGPISTGNTIYF.

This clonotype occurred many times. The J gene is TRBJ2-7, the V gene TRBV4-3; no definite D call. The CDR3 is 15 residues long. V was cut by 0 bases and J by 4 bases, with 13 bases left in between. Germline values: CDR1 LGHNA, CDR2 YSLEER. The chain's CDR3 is CASSQDKGAFYEQYF. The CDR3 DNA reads TGCGCCAGCAGCCAAGATAAGGGCGCCTTTTACGAGCAGTACTTC.

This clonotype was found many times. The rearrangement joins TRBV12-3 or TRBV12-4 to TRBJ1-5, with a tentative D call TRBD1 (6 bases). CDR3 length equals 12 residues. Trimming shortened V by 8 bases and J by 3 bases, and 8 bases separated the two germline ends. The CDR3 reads CASRTDNQPQHF. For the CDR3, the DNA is TGTGCCAGCCGGACAGACAATCAGCCCCAGCATTTT.

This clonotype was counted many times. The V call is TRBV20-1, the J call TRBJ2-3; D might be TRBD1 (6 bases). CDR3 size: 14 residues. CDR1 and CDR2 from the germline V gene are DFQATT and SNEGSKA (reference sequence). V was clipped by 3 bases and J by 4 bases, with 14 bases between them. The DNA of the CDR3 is TGCAGTGCTAGCCGGGCAGCAGGGGCAGATACGCAGTATTTT. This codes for CSASRAAGADTQYF.

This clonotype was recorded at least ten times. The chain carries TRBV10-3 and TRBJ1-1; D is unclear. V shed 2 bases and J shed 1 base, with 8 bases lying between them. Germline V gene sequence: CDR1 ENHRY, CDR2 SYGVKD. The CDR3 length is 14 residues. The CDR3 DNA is TGTGCCATCAGTGAGCTGGGAGCGAACACTGAAGCTTTCTTT. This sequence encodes CAISELGANTEAFF.

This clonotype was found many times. The CDR3 here is CSARVNGSPLHF. The CDR3 DNA reads TGCAGTGCTAGAGTGAACGGATCACCCCTCCACTTT. This chain links TRBV20-1 with TRBJ1-6; D is unresolved. This CDR3 comprises 12 residues. CDR1 is DFQATT and CDR2 is SNEGSKA in the germline V gene (reference sequence). V shed 1 base and J shed 10 bases, with 8 bases lying between them.

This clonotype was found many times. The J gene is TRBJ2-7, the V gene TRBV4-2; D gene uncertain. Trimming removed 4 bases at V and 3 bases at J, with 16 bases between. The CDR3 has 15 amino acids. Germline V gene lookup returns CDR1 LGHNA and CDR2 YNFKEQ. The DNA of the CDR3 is TGTGCCAGCAGCCCAACCCCGACGAATCACTACGAGCAGTACTTC. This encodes CASSPTPTNHYEQYF.

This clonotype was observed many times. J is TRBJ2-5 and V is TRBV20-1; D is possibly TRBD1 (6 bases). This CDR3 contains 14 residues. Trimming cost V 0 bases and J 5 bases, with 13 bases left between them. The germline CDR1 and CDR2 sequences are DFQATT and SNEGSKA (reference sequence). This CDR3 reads CSARDLTGPETQYF. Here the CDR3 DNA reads TGCAGTGCTAGAGATCTCACAGGGCCGGAGACCCAGTACTTC.

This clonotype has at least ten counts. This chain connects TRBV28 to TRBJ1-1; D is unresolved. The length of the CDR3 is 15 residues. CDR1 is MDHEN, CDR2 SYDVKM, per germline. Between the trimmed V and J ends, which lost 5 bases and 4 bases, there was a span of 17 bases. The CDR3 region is CASSPSRAVGTEAFF. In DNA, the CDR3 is TGTGCCAGCAGTCCCTCGAGGGCGGTGGGCACTGAAGCTTTCTTT.

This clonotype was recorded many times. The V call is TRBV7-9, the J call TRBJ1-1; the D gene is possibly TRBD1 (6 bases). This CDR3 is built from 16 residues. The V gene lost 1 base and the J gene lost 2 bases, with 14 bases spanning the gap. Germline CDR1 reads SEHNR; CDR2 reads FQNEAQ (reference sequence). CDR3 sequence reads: CASSLDFRGLNTEAFF. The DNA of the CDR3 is TGTGCCAGCAGCTTAGATTTCAGGGGCCTCAACACTGAAGCTTTCTTT. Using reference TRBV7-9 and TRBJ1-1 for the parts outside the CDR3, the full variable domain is DTGVSQNPRHKITKRGQNVTFRCDPISEHNRLYWYRQTLGQGPEFLTYFQNEAQLEKSRLLSDRFSAERPKGSFSTLEIQRTEQGDSAMYLCASSLDFRGLNTEAFFGQGTRLTVV.

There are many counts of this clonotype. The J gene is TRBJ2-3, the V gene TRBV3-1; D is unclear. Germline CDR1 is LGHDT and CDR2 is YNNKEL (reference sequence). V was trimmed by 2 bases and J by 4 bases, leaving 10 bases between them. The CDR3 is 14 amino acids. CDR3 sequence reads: CASSQLFLSDTQYF. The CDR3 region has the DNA TGTGCCAGCAGCCAACTGTTTTTGTCAGATACGCAGTATTTT.